The rows below give T cell receptor beta chains drawn from one sample of a study of blood T cell repertoires in COVID-19. TCRdb's table, derived via immunoSEQ multiplex PCR, lists solely in-frame clones and lacks some. The sample holds around 21,000 clones, 79% seen once. The specimen was peripheral blood. These receptors were obtained from an older man with acute or convalescent COVID-19. The CDR3 runs from the conserved cysteine through the conserved F or W. The D gene is left open where the match is weak. Clone size, where shown, is once, few, many, or a class for clones that have expanded.

j_call	v_call	d_call	clone_size	cdr3_aa	cdr3_nt
TRBJ2-2	TRBV10-3	TRBD2	once	CAISARAGTSGDTGELFF	TGTGCCATCAGTGCCAGGGCCGGGACTAGCGGAGACACCGGGGAGCTGTTTTTT
TRBJ2-2	TRBV19	-	-	CASSISVPTGELFF	TGTGCCAGTAGTATCTCGGTTCCCACCGGGGAGCTGTTTTTT
TRBJ1-5	TRBV19	TRBD1	-	CASVKTGSNQPQHF	TGTGCCAGTGTAAAGACAGGGAGCAATCAGCCCCAGCATTTT
TRBJ1-3	TRBV11-2	TRBD1	-	CASSLLTGGRNTIYF	TGTGCCAGCAGCTTGCTTACAGGGGGAAGAAACACCATATATTTT
TRBJ2-1	TRBV11-3	TRBD2	-	CASSLVGTSGSANNEQFF	TGTGCCAGCAGCTTAGTTGGGACTAGCGGGAGTGCTAACAATGAGCAGTTCTTC
TRBJ2-5	TRBV13	-	-	CASSNPRTRQETQYF	TGTGCCAGCAGCAACCCACGAACGCGGCAAGAGACCCAGTACTTC
TRBJ2-1	TRBV7-2	-	few	CASSPFRGLSRGFEQFF	TGTGCCAGCAGCCCATTTCGGGGTTTAAGCCGGGGGTTTGAGCAGTTCTTC
TRBJ2-5	TRBV6-5	TRBD2	-	CASSYWGTSKETQYF	TGTGCCAGCAGTTACTGGGGGACTAGCAAGGAGACCCAGTACTTC
TRBJ1-1	TRBV19	-	-	CASSIVPRGNTEAFF	TGTGCCAGTAGTATAGTACCAAGGGGTAACACTGAAGCTTTCTTT
TRBJ2-3	TRBV10-1	TRBD2	-	CASSESASGGTDTQYF	TGCGCCAGCAGTGAGTCGGCTAGCGGGGGCACAGATACGCAGTATTTT
TRBJ1-6	TRBV6-4	-	-	CASSATGGRSPLHF	TGTGCCAGCAGTGCCACAGGCGGACGGTCACCCCTCCACTTT
TRBJ1-5	TRBV19	TRBD1	once	CASSMARTGSYSNQPQHF	TGTGCCAGTAGTATGGCCCGGACAGGGAGTTATAGCAATCAGCCCCAGCATTTT
TRBJ1-2	TRBV30	-	-	CAWSVRPGGYGYTF	TGTGCCTGGAGTGTACGTCCGGGGGGTTATGGCTACACCTTC
TRBJ2-7	TRBV19	-	-	CASSDTGSYEQYF	TGTGCCAGTAGTGATACAGGGAGCTACGAGCAGTACTTC
TRBJ2-3	TRBV18	TRBD2	once	CASSSLSGRITDTQYF	TGTGCCAGCTCATCTCTCAGCGGGAGGATCACAGATACGCAGTATTTT
TRBJ2-1	TRBV11-3	TRBD1	-	CASSLGGTGQGRRNEQFF	TGTGCCAGCAGCTTAGGGGGGACGGGACAGGGGAGGAGAAATGAGCAGTTCTTC